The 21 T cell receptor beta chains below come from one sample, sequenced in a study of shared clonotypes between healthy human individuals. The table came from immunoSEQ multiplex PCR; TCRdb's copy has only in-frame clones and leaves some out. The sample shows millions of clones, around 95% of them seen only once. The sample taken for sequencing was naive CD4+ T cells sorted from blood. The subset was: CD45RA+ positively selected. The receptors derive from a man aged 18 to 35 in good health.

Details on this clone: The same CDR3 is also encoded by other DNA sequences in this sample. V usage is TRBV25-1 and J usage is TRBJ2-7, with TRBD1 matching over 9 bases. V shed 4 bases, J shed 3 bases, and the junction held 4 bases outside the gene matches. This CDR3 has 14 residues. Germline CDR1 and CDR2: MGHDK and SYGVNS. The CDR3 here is CASSAGQGSYEQYF. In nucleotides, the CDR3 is TGTGCCAGCAGTGCGGGACAGGGCAGCTACGAGCAGTACTTC.

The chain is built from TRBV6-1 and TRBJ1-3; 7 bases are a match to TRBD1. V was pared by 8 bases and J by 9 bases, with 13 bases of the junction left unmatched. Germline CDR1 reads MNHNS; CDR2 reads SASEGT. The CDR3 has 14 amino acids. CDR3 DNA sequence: TGTGCCAGCGAGGAAGGGGGCTTAGGCGGCACCATATATTTT. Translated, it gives CASEEGGLGGTIYF.

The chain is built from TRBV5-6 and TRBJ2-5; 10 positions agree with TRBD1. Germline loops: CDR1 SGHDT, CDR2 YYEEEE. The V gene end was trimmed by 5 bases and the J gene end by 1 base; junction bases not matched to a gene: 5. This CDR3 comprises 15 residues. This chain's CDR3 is CASSRQGAGQETQYF. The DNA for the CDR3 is TGTGCCAGCAGTAGACAGGGGGCTGGCCAAGAGACCCAGTACTTC.

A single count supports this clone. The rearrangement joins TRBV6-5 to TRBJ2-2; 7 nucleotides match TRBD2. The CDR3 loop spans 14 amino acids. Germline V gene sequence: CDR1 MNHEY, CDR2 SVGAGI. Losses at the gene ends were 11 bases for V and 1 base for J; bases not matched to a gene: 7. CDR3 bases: TGTGCCTCCAAGCGGGATGGGAACACCGGGGAGCTGTTTTTT. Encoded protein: CASKRDGNTGELFF.

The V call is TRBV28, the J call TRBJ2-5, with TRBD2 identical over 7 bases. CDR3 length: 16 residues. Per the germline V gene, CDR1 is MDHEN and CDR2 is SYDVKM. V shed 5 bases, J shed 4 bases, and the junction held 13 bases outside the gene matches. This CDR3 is CASSPPRLAAGETQYF. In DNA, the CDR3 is TGTGCCAGCAGTCCCCCCCGACTAGCAGCAGGAGAGACCCAGTACTTC.

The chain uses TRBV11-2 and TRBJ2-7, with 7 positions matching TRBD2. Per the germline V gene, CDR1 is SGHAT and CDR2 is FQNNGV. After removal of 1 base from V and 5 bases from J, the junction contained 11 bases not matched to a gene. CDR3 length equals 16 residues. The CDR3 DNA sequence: TGTGCCAGCAGCTTAGGGGCGAGCGGGATCCCGGACGAGCAGTACTTC. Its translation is CASSLGASGIPDEQYF.

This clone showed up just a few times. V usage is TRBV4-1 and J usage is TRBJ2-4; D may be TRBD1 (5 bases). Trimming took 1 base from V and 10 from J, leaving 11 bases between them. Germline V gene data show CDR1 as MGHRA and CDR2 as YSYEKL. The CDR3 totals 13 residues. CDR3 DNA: TGCGCCAGCAGCCAAGGGACCGACAGAATTCAGTACTTC. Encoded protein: CASSQGTDRIQYF.

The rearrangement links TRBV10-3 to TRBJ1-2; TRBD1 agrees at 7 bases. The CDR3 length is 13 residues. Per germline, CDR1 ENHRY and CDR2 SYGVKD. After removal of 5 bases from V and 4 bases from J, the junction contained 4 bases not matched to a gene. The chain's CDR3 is CAISIDRVYGYTF. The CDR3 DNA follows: TGTGCCATCAGTATAGACAGGGTCTATGGCTACACCTTC.

The CDR3 DNA is TGTGCCACATACAGGGGGCGCATAAACACTGAAGCTTTCTTT. This codes for CATYRGRINTEAFF. The V call is TRBV5-3, the J call TRBJ1-1, with 9 bases lining up with TRBD1. TRBV5-3 is reported as an ORF; its role is uncertain. The V gene end was trimmed by 9 bases and the J gene end by 2 bases; junction bases not matched to a gene: 8. There are 14 residues in the CDR3.

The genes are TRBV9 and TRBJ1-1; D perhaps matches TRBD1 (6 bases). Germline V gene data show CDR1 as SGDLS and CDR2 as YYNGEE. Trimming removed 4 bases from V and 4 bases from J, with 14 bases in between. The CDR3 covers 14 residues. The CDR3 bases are TGTGCCAGCAGCCCCCGGACAGCAGGCACTGAAGCTTTCTTT. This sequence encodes CASSPRTAGTEAFF.

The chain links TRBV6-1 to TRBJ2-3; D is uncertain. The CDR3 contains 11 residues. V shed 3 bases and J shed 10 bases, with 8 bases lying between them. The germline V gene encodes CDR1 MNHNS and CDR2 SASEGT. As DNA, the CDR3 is TGTGCCAGCAGTGATAAGCTGTCGCAGTATTTT. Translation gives CASSDKLSQYF.

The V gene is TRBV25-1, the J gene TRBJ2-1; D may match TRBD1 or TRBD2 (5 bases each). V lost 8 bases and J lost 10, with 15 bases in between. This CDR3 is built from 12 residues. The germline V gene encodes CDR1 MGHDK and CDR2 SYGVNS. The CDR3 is CASRNRRDEQFF. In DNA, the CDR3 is TGTGCCAGCCGAAATCGCCGGGACGAGCAGTTCTTC.

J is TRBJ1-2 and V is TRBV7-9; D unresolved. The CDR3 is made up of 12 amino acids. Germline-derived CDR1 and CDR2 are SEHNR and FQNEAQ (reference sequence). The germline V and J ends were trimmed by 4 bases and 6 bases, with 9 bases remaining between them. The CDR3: CASSWVNHGYTF. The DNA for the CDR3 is TGTGCCAGCAGCTGGGTCAACCATGGCTACACCTTC.

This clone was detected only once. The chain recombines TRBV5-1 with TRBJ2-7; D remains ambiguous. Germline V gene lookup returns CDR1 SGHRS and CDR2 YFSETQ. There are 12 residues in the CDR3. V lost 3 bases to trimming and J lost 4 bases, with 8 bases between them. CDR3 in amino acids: CASSSQSYEQYF. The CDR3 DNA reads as TGCGCCAGCAGCTCTCAGAGTTACGAGCAGTACTTC.

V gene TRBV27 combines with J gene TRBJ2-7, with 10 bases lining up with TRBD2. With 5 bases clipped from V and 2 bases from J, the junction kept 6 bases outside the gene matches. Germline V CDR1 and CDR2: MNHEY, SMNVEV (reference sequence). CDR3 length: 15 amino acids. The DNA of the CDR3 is TGTGCCAGCAGTCCGAGCGGGGGGGCCCCCTACGAGCAGTACTTC. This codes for CASSPSGGAPYEQYF.

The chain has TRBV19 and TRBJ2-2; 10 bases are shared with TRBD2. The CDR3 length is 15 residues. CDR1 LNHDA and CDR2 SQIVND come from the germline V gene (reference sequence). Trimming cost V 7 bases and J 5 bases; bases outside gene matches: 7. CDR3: CASKVAGGKTGELFF. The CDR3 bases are TGTGCCAGTAAGGTAGCGGGAGGAAAAACCGGGGAGCTGTTTTTT. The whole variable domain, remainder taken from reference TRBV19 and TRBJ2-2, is DGGITQSPKYLFRKEGQNVTLSCEQNLNHDAMYWYRQDPGQGLRLIYYSQIVNDFQKGDIAEGYSVSREKKESFPLTVTSAQKNPTAFYLCASKVAGGKTGELFFGEGSRLTVL.

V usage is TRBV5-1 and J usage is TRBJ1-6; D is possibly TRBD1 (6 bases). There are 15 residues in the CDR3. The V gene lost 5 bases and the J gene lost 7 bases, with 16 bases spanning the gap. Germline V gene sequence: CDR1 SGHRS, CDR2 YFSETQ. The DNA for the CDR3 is TGCGCCAGCAGACCCACGGGGGCCGGGAATTCACCCCTCCACTTT. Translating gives CASRPTGAGNSPLHF.

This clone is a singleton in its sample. The CDR3 nucleotides read TGTGCCAGCATCCCACAGGGGAGCACCGGGGAGCTGTTTTTT. Its protein product is CASIPQGSTGELFF. The gene calls are TRBV2 and TRBJ2-2; 7 bases agree with TRBD1. With 7 bases clipped from V and 4 bases from J, the junction kept 6 bases outside the gene matches. Per the germline V gene, CDR1 is SNHLY and CDR2 is FYNNEI. This CDR3 has 14 residues.

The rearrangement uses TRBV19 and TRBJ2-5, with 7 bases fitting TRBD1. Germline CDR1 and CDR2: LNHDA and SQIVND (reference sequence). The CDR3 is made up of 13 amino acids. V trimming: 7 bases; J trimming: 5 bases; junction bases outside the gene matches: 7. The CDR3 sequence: CASNSNRGETQYF. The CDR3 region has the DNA TGTGCCAGTAACTCAAACAGGGGTGAGACCCAGTACTTC.

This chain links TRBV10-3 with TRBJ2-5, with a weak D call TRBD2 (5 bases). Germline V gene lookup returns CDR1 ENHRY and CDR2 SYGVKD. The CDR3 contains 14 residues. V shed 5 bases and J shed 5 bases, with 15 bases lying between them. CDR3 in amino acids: CAISKDWTRETQYF. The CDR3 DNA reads TGTGCCATCAGTAAGGACTGGACCCGGGAGACCCAGTACTTC.

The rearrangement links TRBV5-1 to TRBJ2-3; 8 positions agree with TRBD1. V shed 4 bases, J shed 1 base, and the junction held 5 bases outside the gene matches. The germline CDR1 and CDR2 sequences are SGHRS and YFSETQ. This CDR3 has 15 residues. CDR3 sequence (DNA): TGCGCCAGCAGCCAAGTGGGACAGGGCACAGATACGCAGTATTTT. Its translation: CASSQVGQGTDTQYF.